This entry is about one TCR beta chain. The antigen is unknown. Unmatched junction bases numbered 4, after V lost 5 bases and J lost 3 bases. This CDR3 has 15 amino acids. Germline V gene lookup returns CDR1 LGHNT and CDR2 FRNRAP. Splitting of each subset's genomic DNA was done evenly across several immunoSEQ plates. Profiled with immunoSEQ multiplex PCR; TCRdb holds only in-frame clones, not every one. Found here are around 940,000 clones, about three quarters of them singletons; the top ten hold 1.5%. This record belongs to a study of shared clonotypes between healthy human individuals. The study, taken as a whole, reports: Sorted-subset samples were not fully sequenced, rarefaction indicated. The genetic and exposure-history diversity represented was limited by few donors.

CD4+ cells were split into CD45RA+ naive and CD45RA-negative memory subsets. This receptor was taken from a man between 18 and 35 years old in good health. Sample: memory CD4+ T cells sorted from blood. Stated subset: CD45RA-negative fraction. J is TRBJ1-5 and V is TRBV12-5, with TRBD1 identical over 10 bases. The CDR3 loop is CASGEGQGNNQPQHF. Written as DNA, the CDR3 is TGTGCTAGTGGTGAGGGACAGGGGAACAATCAGCCCCAGCATTTT.